Listed below are T cell receptor beta chains from one sample, sequenced in a study of CD8 T cells in ankylosing spondylitis. TCRdb re-called the 5' RACE reads through MiXCR, storing one row per CDR3 protein. The sample yields around 130,000 distinct CDR3 sequences, approximately 17% seen once. The sequenced sample was blood, either unsorted or a sorted T cell fraction (not recorded which). These receptors were taken from a male donor with ankylosing spondylitis. CDR3s include the opening cysteine and the closing phenylalanine or tryptophan. The D gene is left open where the match is weak. A row's size may be missing; if present it is once, few, many or a size class.

d_gene: TRBD1
j_gene: TRBJ1-4
abundance: few
v_gene: TRBV4-3
CDR3nt: TGCGCCAGCAGCCAAGGTGCCGGGACAGGGGGGGAAAAACTGTTTTTT
CDR3aa: CASSQGAGTGGEKLFF

d_gene: NA
j_gene: TRBJ2-1
abundance: NA
v_gene: TRBV6-4
CDR3nt: TGTGCCAGCAGCCCGGGTGCACCGACCTACAATGAGCAGTTCTTC
CDR3aa: CASSPGAPTYNEQFF

d_gene: NA
j_gene: TRBJ2-1
abundance: few
v_gene: TRBV7-9
CDR3nt: TGTGCCAGCCACGGCCTCCCGGCAGACAATGAGCAGTTCTTC
CDR3aa: CASHGLPADNEQFF

d_gene: NA
j_gene: TRBJ2-3
abundance: many
v_gene: TRBV12-3/TRBV12-4
CDR3nt: TGTGCCAGCAGTTTAGGTCGGGAGCAGGAGTATTTT
CDR3aa: CASSLGREQEYF

d_gene: NA
j_gene: TRBJ2-7
abundance: few
v_gene: TRBV27
CDR3nt: TGTGCCAGCAGTGCTCTGATGGGGGTTGTGTACTTC
CDR3aa: CASSALMGVVYF

d_gene: NA
j_gene: TRBJ2-2
abundance: few
v_gene: TRBV3-1
CDR3nt: TGTGCCAGCAGCCAAGATCCAGGGCCGGGCGGGGAGCTGTTTTTT
CDR3aa: CASSQDPGPGGELFF

d_gene: NA
j_gene: TRBJ2-7
abundance: NA
v_gene: TRBV7-9
CDR3nt: TGTGCCAGCAGCTTAGATTTGGGGGGGCTAGCGGAGCACGAGCAGTACTTC
CDR3aa: CASSLDLGGLAEHEQYF

d_gene: TRBD1
j_gene: TRBJ2-3
abundance: NA
v_gene: TRBV20-1
CDR3nt: TGCAGTGCTAGAGACCCGGGACAGGGCCGAGATACGCAGTATTTT
CDR3aa: CSARDPGQGRDTQYF

d_gene: TRBD1
j_gene: TRBJ1-4
abundance: NA
v_gene: TRBV9
CDR3nt: TGTGCCAGCAGCGCGGAACAGGGGGCTGGTGAAAAACTGTTTTTT
CDR3aa: CASSAEQGAGEKLFF

d_gene: NA
j_gene: TRBJ2-3
abundance: few
v_gene: TRBV7-8
CDR3nt: TGTGCCAGCCGCGGGACCGGCACAGATACGCAGTATTTT
CDR3aa: CASRGTGTDTQYF

d_gene: NA
j_gene: TRBJ2-1
abundance: NA
v_gene: TRBV11-2
CDR3nt: TGTGCCAGCAGCTTAGGGGGAGACAATGAGCAGTTCTTC
CDR3aa: CASSLGGDNEQFF

d_gene: NA
j_gene: TRBJ2-5
abundance: NA
v_gene: TRBV27
CDR3nt: TGTGCCAGCAGGGGAATAGGGGAGACCCAGTACTTC
CDR3aa: CASRGIGETQYF

d_gene: NA
j_gene: TRBJ2-2
abundance: NA
v_gene: TRBV25-1
CDR3nt: TGTGCCAGTAGGATCGGGGCCGGGGAGCTGTTTTTT
CDR3aa: CASRIGAGELFF

d_gene: TRBD2
j_gene: TRBJ2-1
abundance: few
v_gene: TRBV7-9
CDR3nt: TGTGCCAGCAGCTCTCGGACTAGCGGGAGGGCCAACAATGAGCAGTTCTTC
CDR3aa: CASSSRTSGRANNEQFF

d_gene: NA
j_gene: TRBJ1-2
abundance: NA
v_gene: TRBV9
CDR3nt: TGTGCCACCAGCGGAAGAAACTATGGCTACACCTTC
CDR3aa: CATSGRNYGYTF

d_gene: NA
j_gene: TRBJ1-5
abundance: few
v_gene: TRBV4-1
CDR3nt: TGCGCCAGCAGCCAAGGTCTCAATCAGCCCCAGCATTTT
CDR3aa: CASSQGLNQPQHF

d_gene: TRBD2
j_gene: TRBJ2-1
abundance: NA
v_gene: TRBV27
CDR3nt: TGTGCCAGCCTAGGACTAGCGGGAGGGGGTGAGCAGTTCTTC
CDR3aa: CASLGLAGGGEQFF

d_gene: NA
j_gene: TRBJ2-7
abundance: NA
v_gene: TRBV2
CDR3nt: TGTGCCAGCAGGGCAGGCAACGAGCAGTACTTC
CDR3aa: CASRAGNEQYF

d_gene: NA
j_gene: TRBJ1-1
abundance: few
v_gene: TRBV29-1
CDR3nt: TGCAGCGTTCAGGGGTCGGGCACTGAAGCTTTCTTT
CDR3aa: CSVQGSGTEAFF

d_gene: TRBD2
j_gene: TRBJ2-1
abundance: few
v_gene: TRBV14
CDR3nt: TGTGCCAGCAGCCAAGTTGGACTAGCGGGGTACAATGAGCAGTTCTTC
CDR3aa: CASSQVGLAGYNEQFF

d_gene: TRBD1
j_gene: TRBJ1-1
abundance: few
v_gene: TRBV2
CDR3nt: TGTGCCAGCAGCGGCGACAGGGTAGCTGAAGCTTTCTTT
CDR3aa: CASSGDRVAEAFF

d_gene: TRBD2
j_gene: TRBJ2-3
abundance: NA
v_gene: TRBV11-2
CDR3nt: TGTGCCAGCAGCGCGACACCGGGACTAGGAATAGATACGCAGTATTTT
CDR3aa: CASSATPGLGIDTQYF

d_gene: TRBD2
j_gene: TRBJ2-7
abundance: NA
v_gene: TRBV5-1
CDR3nt: TGCGCCAGCAGAAGAACTAGCGGCGCCTACGAGCAGTACTTC
CDR3aa: CASRRTSGAYEQYF

d_gene: NA
j_gene: TRBJ2-7
abundance: NA
v_gene: TRBV5-4
CDR3nt: TGTGCCAGCAGCTTCGGGGGTGGTAGCGACGAGCAGTACTTC
CDR3aa: CASSFGGGSDEQYF

d_gene: NA
j_gene: TRBJ2-7
abundance: NA
v_gene: TRBV5-1
CDR3nt: TGCGCCAGCAGCTTGGCGGTCGCGGGAAGGTCCTACGAGCAGTACTTC
CDR3aa: CASSLAVAGRSYEQYF

d_gene: TRBD2
j_gene: TRBJ2-1
abundance: NA
v_gene: TRBV5-1
CDR3nt: TGCGCCAGCAGCTCATCGGGGACTAGCGGATACAATGAGCAGTTCTTC
CDR3aa: CASSSSGTSGYNEQFF

d_gene: NA
j_gene: TRBJ1-1
abundance: many
v_gene: TRBV5-1
CDR3nt: TGCGCCAGCAGGGCAACCAACACTGAAGCTTTCTTT
CDR3aa: CASRATNTEAFF

d_gene: NA
j_gene: TRBJ1-5
abundance: many
v_gene: TRBV12-3/TRBV12-4
CDR3nt: TGTGCCGGAGGACAGAACAATCAGCCCCAGCATTTT
CDR3aa: CAGGQNNQPQHF

d_gene: TRBD2
j_gene: TRBJ2-7
abundance: few
v_gene: TRBV20-1
CDR3nt: TGCAGTGCTAGGGACCCTAGCGGAGGTTTACGCGAGCAGTACTTC
CDR3aa: CSARDPSGGLREQYF

d_gene: TRBD1
j_gene: TRBJ2-1
abundance: few
v_gene: TRBV19
CDR3nt: TGTGCCAGTAGTATCACCCCCACAGGGGTTGGGTTCTTC
CDR3aa: CASSITPTGVGFF

d_gene: NA
j_gene: TRBJ2-1
abundance: few
v_gene: TRBV20-1
CDR3nt: TGCAGTGCTAGAGATTCCCGGGAGAGCTCCTACAATGAGCAGTTCTTC
CDR3aa: CSARDSRESSYNEQFF

d_gene: NA
j_gene: TRBJ1-3
abundance: few
v_gene: TRBV6-6
CDR3nt: TGTGCCAGCATCACCGCGAACACCATATATTTT
CDR3aa: CASITANTIYF

d_gene: NA
j_gene: TRBJ2-7
abundance: few
v_gene: TRBV12-3/TRBV12-4
CDR3nt: TGTGCCAGCAGCCCGGGACTCCTGGTTTGGCAGTACTTC
CDR3aa: CASSPGLLVWQYF

d_gene: NA
j_gene: TRBJ2-5
abundance: NA
v_gene: TRBV15
CDR3nt: TGTGCCACCAGCAGCCTCGGGCAACAGACCCAGTACTTC
CDR3aa: CATSSLGQQTQYF

d_gene: TRBD1
j_gene: TRBJ2-1
abundance: NA
v_gene: TRBV9
CDR3nt: TGTGCCAGCAGCGCGGGACAGGAGTACAATGAGCAGTTCTTC
CDR3aa: CASSAGQEYNEQFF

d_gene: NA
j_gene: TRBJ2-2
abundance: NA
v_gene: TRBV29-1
CDR3nt: TGCAGCGTTGGTTCAGCAGCTGCGAACACCGGGGAGCTGTTTTTT
CDR3aa: CSVGSAAANTGELFF

d_gene: NA
j_gene: TRBJ2-1
abundance: few
v_gene: TRBV27
CDR3nt: TGTGCCAGCAGTCCGACTAGTGCCAATGAGCAGTTCTTC
CDR3aa: CASSPTSANEQFF

d_gene: TRBD1
j_gene: TRBJ2-3
abundance: few
v_gene: TRBV27
CDR3nt: TGTGCCAGCAGTTTTCTCCGGGCCGGGACAGGGGTCACAGATACGCAGTATTTT
CDR3aa: CASSFLRAGTGVTDTQYF

d_gene: TRBD1
j_gene: TRBJ2-5
abundance: few
v_gene: TRBV7-9
CDR3nt: TGTGCCAGCAGCGTATACAGGGGGCAGACCCAGTACTTC
CDR3aa: CASSVYRGQTQYF

d_gene: NA
j_gene: TRBJ2-7
abundance: NA
v_gene: TRBV13
CDR3nt: TGTGCCAGCAGCTTAAGGGGTCTTTACGAGCAGTACTTC
CDR3aa: CASSLRGLYEQYF

d_gene: NA
j_gene: TRBJ1-2
abundance: NA
v_gene: TRBV27
CDR3nt: TGTGCCAGCGGCCTTACTAACTATGGCTACACCTTC
CDR3aa: CASGLTNYGYTF

d_gene: TRBD2
j_gene: TRBJ2-3
abundance: few
v_gene: TRBV7-8
CDR3nt: TGTGCCAGCAGCCCCGGGACTAGCGGGAGGGCCCCAGATACGCAGTATTTT
CDR3aa: CASSPGTSGRAPDTQYF

d_gene: TRBD1
j_gene: TRBJ1-1
abundance: NA
v_gene: TRBV10-3
CDR3nt: TGTGCCATCAAAGGACAGGGCACAAGTGAAGCTTTCTTT
CDR3aa: CAIKGQGTSEAFF

d_gene: TRBD1
j_gene: TRBJ2-1
abundance: few
v_gene: TRBV12-3/TRBV12-4
CDR3nt: TGTGCCAGCAGTGGGACAGTACCCATTTCTAAGACCTACAATGAGCAGTTCTTC
CDR3aa: CASSGTVPISKTYNEQFF

d_gene: TRBD1
j_gene: TRBJ2-7
abundance: few
v_gene: TRBV12-5
CDR3nt: TGTGCTAGTGGCTCGGACAGGGTCGACGAGCAGTACTTC
CDR3aa: CASGSDRVDEQYF

d_gene: NA
j_gene: TRBJ2-5
abundance: few
v_gene: TRBV19
CDR3nt: TGTGCCAGTAGTATTTATCTACAAGAGACCCAGTACTTC
CDR3aa: CASSIYLQETQYF